This note documents a single TCR beta chain sequence. This entry belongs to a study of blood T cell repertoires in COVID-19. Measured with immunoSEQ multiplex PCR; TCRdb has only the in-frame clones, and not every one. The sample shows 68,000 or so clones, roughly nine tenths of them seen only once. Seattle patients were enrolled while actively infected and followed longitudinally. V lost 2 bases, J lost 13 bases, and 10 bases stayed unmatched. Germline-derived CDR1 and CDR2 are LGHNT and FRNRAP. This CDR3 is 14 amino acids long. This receptor was identified in a woman aged 50 to 65 with COVID-19, enrolled during active disease. This rearrangement joins TRBV12-5 to TRBJ2-1, with TRBD2 matching over 8 bases. Source material: peripheral blood. The CDR3 reads CASGLFAGGGSQFF. CDR3 coding DNA: TGTGCTAGTGGTTTGTTTGCGGGGGGCGGCAGTCAGTTCTTC.